The 6 T cell receptor beta chains presented below share a single source sample, sequenced in a study of T cell responses to AZD1222 COVID-19 vaccine. This table comes from immunoSEQ multiplex PCR, and its TCRdb copy is limited to in-frame clones, with some not included. The table lists over 100,000 clones, about 90% of them singletons. Specimen: peripheral blood, collected 28 days after the second AZD1222 dose. All receptors come from an adult who received the AZD1222 COVID-19 vaccine.

J is TRBJ2-6 and V is TRBV11-3, with 7 bases matching TRBD1. The length of the CDR3 is 17 residues. Germline V gene sequence: CDR1 SGHNT, CDR2 YENEEA. Germline trimming cut 4 bases from V and 2 bases from J; bases unmatched to any gene: 8. Here the CDR3 DNA reads TGTGCCAGCAGCTCCGGGGTCACAGGGGCTGGGGCCAACGTCCTGACTTTC. It translates to CASSSGVTGAGANVLTF. The variable domain in full, with the rest retrieved from reference TRBV11-3 and TRBJ2-6, is EAGVVQSPRYKIIEKKQPVAFWCNPISGHNTLYWYLQNLGQGPELLIRYENEEAVDDSQLPKDRFSAERLKGVDSTLKIQPAELGDSAVYLCASSSGVTGAGANVLTFGAGSRLTVL.

The chain combines TRBV7-9 with TRBJ1-2, with D perhaps TRBD1 (6 bases). V shed 1 base and J shed 8 bases, with 11 bases lying between them. The CDR3 has 13 residues. The germline V gene has CDR1 SEHNR and CDR2 FQNEAQ (reference sequence). CDR3 coding DNA: TGTGCCAGCAGCTTAGACAGGGTTGGAGGCTACACCTTC. Translating gives CASSLDRVGGYTF.

This chain joins TRBV5-1 and TRBJ1-1, with D uncertain. In germline, CDR1 is SGHRS, CDR2 YFSETQ. The CDR3 runs 13 residues. The V end was cut by 4 bases, the J end by 1 base, with 8 bases between. CDR3: CASSTQENTEAFF. The DNA for the CDR3 is TGCGCCAGCAGCACGCAGGAGAACACTGAAGCTTTCTTT.

V usage is TRBV5-4 and J usage is TRBJ1-4, with TRBD1 matching 7 bases. The CDR3 covers 16 residues. Germline V CDR1 and CDR2: SGHNT, YYREEE (reference sequence). J lost 3 bases, V lost 4 bases, and 9 bases had no gene match. CDR3 DNA: TGTGCCAGCAGCGCACACACAGGGGTCTCTAATGAAAAACTGTTTTTT. Its protein product is CASSAHTGVSNEKLFF.

The gene calls are TRBV4-2 and TRBJ2-2; 11 bases are a match to TRBD2. Per the germline V gene, CDR1 is LGHNA and CDR2 is YNFKEQ. The CDR3 is 17 amino acids. V was pared by 1 base and J by 0 bases, with 1 base of the junction left unmatched. The chain's CDR3 is CASSQAGLAANTGELFF. DNA for the CDR3: TGTGCCAGCAGCCAAGCGGGACTAGCGGCGAACACCGGGGAGCTGTTTTTT.

The chain combines TRBV3-1 (or the pseudogene TRBV3-2) with TRBJ1-6; no definite D call. V dropped 3 bases and J dropped 0 bases, with 3 bases sitting between them. Germline loops: CDR1 LGHDT, CDR2 YNNKEL (reference sequence). The CDR3 sequence is 14 residues long. The CDR3 reads CASSQTSYNSPLHF. The CDR3 DNA follows: TGTGCCAGCAGCCAGACCTCCTATAATTCACCCCTCCACTTT.